This TCR beta chain was observed in a study of blood T cell repertoires in COVID-19. About the study: T cells, B-cell-depleted T cells, or PBMCs supplied cDNA or gDNA.

Ages ranged from roughly 18 to 95 years, with residence in about 24 US areas. CDR1 is MNHNS, CDR2 SASEGT, per germline. This CDR3 region has 15 residues. Trimming pared 0 bases from V and 12 bases from J, leaving 20 bases between. In the authors' workflow: Estimation of nucleated cell counts relied on the amplification of reference gene primers. The table came from immunoSEQ multiplex PCR; TCRdb's copy has only in-frame clones and leaves some out. V and J calls and clone size are as listed in that table; D and trimming were resolved from the DNA. The sample lists about 240,000 clones; around 88% were seen once.

This sequence joins TRBV6-1 and TRBJ1-2, with D perhaps TRBD1 (6 bases). Material for sequencing was PBMCs or T cells enriched from blood (not recorded which). The clonotype originates from a woman between 35 and 50 years old with acute COVID-19. The CDR3 here is CASSEAIQGTGPDTF. DNA for the CDR3: TGTGCCAGCAGTGAAGCGATACAGGGTACGGGGCCTGACACCTTC.